Following are 16 T cell receptor beta chains from one sample sequenced in a study of T cells expressing NK-cell markers. TCRdb reprocessed the 5' RACE reads and stores each CDR3 protein as one record, lacking DNA. This table holds 300,000 to 500,000 distinct CDR3 sequences. The sequenced sample consisted of blood T cells: a sorted CD56 or NKG2C T cell subset, CD4+ or CD8+ T cells, or bulk PBMC T cells (not recorded which). All receptors come from a woman between 50 and 59 years old in good health.

V gene TRBV12-3 or TRBV12-4 combines with J gene TRBJ2-1; TCRdb lists TRBD2, though no DNA is available to test this call. CDR3 length equals 16 residues. CDR3: CASKRLAGGGANEQFF.

The CDR3 sequence is CASRGLAGVADTQYF. The chain combines TRBV12-3 or TRBV12-4 with TRBJ2-3; with no DNA, the TCRdb D assignment of TRBD2 cannot be verified. The CDR3 spans 15 residues.

CDR3 sequence: CASRAPIRRARSYNEQFF. The V and J genes are TRBV5-1 and TRBJ2-1; TCRdb selects TRBD2, and the lack of DNA leaves this call unchecked. CDR3 length equals 18 residues. Germline-derived CDR1 and CDR2 are SGHRS and YFSETQ.

The CDR3 sequence is CASRGLNSYNEQFF. The chain is built from TRBV25-1 and TRBJ2-1; the D call of TRBD2 rests on TCRdb alone, since no DNA is present to check it. The CDR3 loop spans 14 amino acids. Germline V CDR1 and CDR2: MGHDK, SYGVNS.

The chain combines TRBV6-5 with TRBJ2-7; TCRdb's D call of TRBD1 is untestable without DNA. This CDR3 is built from 15 residues. Germline CDR1 is MNHEY and CDR2 is SVGAGI. The CDR3 loop is CASSRQWGVDYEQYF.

The genes are TRBV3-1 and TRBJ2-2; as DNA is missing, the TRBD1 call by TCRdb cannot be tested. Germline assignment: CDR1 LGHDT and CDR2 YNNKEL (reference sequence). This CDR3 region has 19 residues. The CDR3 is CASRPSFGAGQGDTGELFF.

The V and J genes are TRBV20-1 and TRBJ2-1. Germline CDR1 and CDR2: DFQATT and SNEGSKA (reference sequence). This CDR3 comprises 15 residues. The CDR3 protein is CSAPVRTASYNEQFF.

The chain combines TRBV5-1 with TRBJ2-5; TCRdb calls TRBD2, which cannot be checked without DNA. This CDR3 is built from 17 residues. Germline V gene sequence: CDR1 SGHRS, CDR2 YFSETQ. CDR3 protein: CASSPGTSGRFQETQYF.

This rearrangement joins TRBV11-2 to TRBJ2-7; TCRdb names TRBD2, which stays unverified in the absence of DNA. From germline, CDR1 is SGHAT and CDR2 FQNNGV. The CDR3 has 13 residues. CDR3 loop: CASSLGLIYEQYF.

The CDR3: CASSLMTGWQPQHF. This chain joins TRBV5-5 and TRBJ1-5; the D call from TCRdb, TRBD1, cannot be confirmed without DNA. Germline CDR1 and CDR2: SGHKS and YYEKEE (reference sequence). The CDR3 is 14 amino acids.

V gene TRBV29-1 combines with J gene TRBJ2-2. The CDR3 has 15 residues. Looked up from germline, CDR1 is SQVTM and CDR2 is ANQGSEA. This chain's CDR3 is CSVEGQEPNTGELFF.

The gene calls are TRBV27 and TRBJ2-7; TCRdb gives TRBD1 as the D gene, but with no DNA this cannot be confirmed. This CDR3 has 13 residues. Germline CDR1 MNHEY, CDR2 SMNVEV (reference sequence). The CDR3 here is CASSVGPPDEQYF.

The chain has TRBV15 and TRBJ2-1; TCRdb outputs TRBD1, but without DNA this stays unchecked. Per the germline V gene, CDR1 is LNHNV and CDR2 is YYDKDF (reference sequence). This CDR3 spans 21 amino acids. The CDR3 loop is CATSRDWVDWGDRVTYNEQFF. The complete variable domain, with remaining parts taken from reference TRBV15 and TRBJ2-1, reads DAMVIQNPRYQVTQFGKPVTLSCSQTLNHNVMYWYQQKSSQAPKLLFHYYDKDFNNEADTPDNFQSRRPNTSFCFLDIRSPGLGDTAMYLCATSRDWVDWGDRVTYNEQFFGPGTRLTVL.

This chain joins TRBV20-1 and TRBJ2-3; TCRdb picks TRBD1, but there is no DNA to check that call. The germline CDR1 and CDR2 sequences are DFQATT and SNEGSKA (reference sequence). The CDR3 loop spans 16 amino acids. The CDR3: CSARDGEHPGPDTQYF.

The rearrangement links TRBV4-1 to TRBJ2-2; TCRdb names TRBD1, which stays unverified in the absence of DNA. Per germline, CDR1 MGHRA and CDR2 YSYEKL. The CDR3 spans 13 residues. The CDR3: CASGARGTGELFF.

V is TRBV10-3 and J is TRBJ2-2. The CDR3 spans 19 residues. In germline, CDR1 is ENHRY, CDR2 SYGVKD. The CDR3 region is CAISESRGRADTNTGELFF.